These T cell receptor beta chains were read from a single sample in a study of blood T cell repertoires in COVID-19. Profiling relied on immunoSEQ multiplex PCR, and the TCRdb table lists in-frame clones only, not all of them. The sample has roughly 300,000 clones, about 87% seen once; the top ten hold about 5.4%. The specimen sequenced was PBMCs or T cells enriched from blood (not recorded which). All receptors come from a woman in her twenties or thirties who had recovered from COVID-19. CDR3s include the opening cysteine and the closing phenylalanine or tryptophan. D genes are given only for firm matches. Size values are once, few and many counts, or a class for expanded clones, and some rows have none.

len	v_gene	j_gene	abundance	d_gene	CDR3aa	CDR3nt
16	TRBV4-3	TRBJ2-3	-	-	CASSQDRQRGTDTQYF	TGCGCCAGCAGCCAAGATCGCCAGCGGGGCACAGATACGCAGTATTTT
16	TRBV10-3	TRBJ1-1	few	TRBD1	CAISEGQGEGRTEAFF	TGTGCCATCAGTGAAGGACAGGGGGAGGGAAGAACTGAAGCTTTCTTT
15	TRBV12-5	TRBJ1-5	once	-	CASGLGHDSNQPQHF	TGTGCTAGTGGTCTCGGACACGATAGCAATCAGCCCCAGCATTTT
14	TRBV19	TRBJ1-5	-	TRBD1	CASRRQGPNQPQHF	TGTGCCAGTAGGAGACAGGGACCGAATCAGCCCCAGCATTTT
13	TRBV14	TRBJ1-2	-	TRBD1	CASSQRDRGGYTF	TGTGCCAGCAGCCAACGGGACAGGGGGGGCTACACCTTC
11	TRBV6-2/TRBV6-3	TRBJ1-1	-	-	CASSAQGSAFF	TGTGCCAGCAGTGCACAGGGATCGGCTTTCTTT
14	TRBV29-1	TRBJ2-7	-	-	CSVETPQGPYEQYF	TGCAGCGTTGAAACCCCCCAGGGCCCATACGAGCAGTACTTC
14	TRBV14	TRBJ1-2	-	-	CASSQVGQNYGYTF	TGTGCCAGCAGCCAAGTGGGGCAGAACTATGGCTACACCTTC
14	TRBV29-1	TRBJ1-2	-	TRBD1	CSVEALDRVYGYTF	TGCAGCGTTGAAGCCCTCGACAGGGTCTATGGCTACACCTTC
12	TRBV14	TRBJ1-1	-	-	CASSPSRTEAFF	TGTGCCAGCAGCCCCTCGAGGACAGAAGCTTTCTTT
13	TRBV4-3	TRBJ1-6	-	TRBD1	CASSQGQGRPLHF	TGCGCCAGCAGCCAAGGACAGGGGCGACCCCTCCACTTT
12	TRBV5-1	TRBJ2-5	-	TRBD1	CASGTGEETQYF	TGCGCCAGTGGGACAGGGGAGGAGACCCAGTACTTC
14	TRBV28	TRBJ1-3	-	-	CASSLISNGNTIYF	TGTGCCAGCAGTTTAATTTCAAATGGAAACACCATATATTTT
13	TRBV28	TRBJ1-2	once	TRBD1	CASSADRGLGYTF	TGTGCCAGCAGTGCGGACAGGGGGCTAGGCTACACCTTC
18	TRBV7-8	TRBJ2-5	-	TRBD2	CASSFRLLAGGSGETQYF	TGTGCCAGCAGCTTTCGGTTACTAGCGGGGGGCTCGGGAGAGACCCAGTACTTC
15	TRBV18	TRBJ2-7	-	TRBD2	CASSPRGGMLYEQYF	TGTGCCAGCTCACCACGGGGGGGGATGTTATACGAGCAGTACTTC
16	TRBV12-5	TRBJ2-1	-	-	CASGLVSGTAGNEQFF	TGTGCTAGTGGTTTGGTAAGCGGAACCGCGGGAAATGAGCAGTTCTTC
15	TRBV27	TRBJ2-7	-	TRBD1	CASSWGQGAEDEQYF	TGTGCCAGCAGTTGGGGACAGGGGGCCGAGGACGAGCAGTACTTC
14	TRBV6-1	TRBJ1-1	-	-	CASSDRQTGTEAFF	TGTGCCAGCAGTGACCGACAGACGGGCACTGAAGCTTTCTTT
13	TRBV10-1	TRBJ2-3	-	-	CASSESGTDTQYF	TGCGCCAGCAGTGAGTCCGGCACAGATACGCAGTATTTT
13	TRBV21-1	TRBJ2-7	-	-	CASGRTSLYEQYF	TGTGCCAGCGGCCGGACAAGCCTCTACGAGCAGTACTTC
16	TRBV7-2	TRBJ2-1	-	-	CASSFNRDLPNNEQFF	TGTGCCAGCAGCTTCAATCGGGACTTACCTAACAATGAGCAGTTCTTC
15	TRBV3-1/TRBV3-2	TRBJ2-5	-	-	CASSQDLRAEETQYF	TGTGCCAGCAGCCAAGATTTGAGGGCGGAAGAGACCCAGTACTTC
11	TRBV28	TRBJ2-7	-	-	CASSATYEQYF	TGTGCCAGCAGCGCGACCTACGAGCAGTACTTC
14	TRBV6-2/TRBV6-3	TRBJ2-3	-	-	CASSPGDHTDTQYF	TGTGCCAGCAGTCCGGGGGACCACACAGATACGCAGTATTTT
14	TRBV19	TRBJ2-7	-	-	CASSKGHQIYEQYF	TGTGCCAGTAGTAAGGGGCACCAGATCTACGAGCAGTACTTC
14	TRBV5-5	TRBJ2-1	-	TRBD2	CASQSSGAGGEQFF	TGTGCCTCCCAATCTAGCGGGGCGGGAGGGGAGCAGTTCTTC
15	TRBV4-3	TRBJ1-6	-	-	CASSLDRVGNSPLHF	TGCGCCAGCAGCCTAGATCGGGTCGGTAATTCACCCCTCCACTTT
13	TRBV7-2	TRBJ1-4	-	-	CASSLAGTQKLFF	TGTGCCAGCAGCTTAGCCGGTACCCAAAAACTGTTTTTT
12	TRBV10-1	TRBJ1-2	few	-	CASSPDSYGYTF	TGCGCCAGCAGTCCAGACAGCTATGGCTACACCTTC
14	TRBV5-6	TRBJ1-3	-	TRBD1	CASSLPGGGNTIYF	TGTGCCAGCAGCTTGCCAGGGGGCGGAAACACCATATATTTT
17	TRBV27	TRBJ2-5	-	TRBD2	CASSLYRLAGGRGTQYF	TGTGCCAGCAGTTTATATAGGCTAGCGGGGGGCAGGGGGACCCAGTACTTC
14	TRBV19	TRBJ1-6	-	-	CASSPGTQSSPLHF	TGTGCCAGTAGTCCCGGGACTCAAAGTTCACCCCTCCACTTT
15	TRBV7-2	TRBJ1-2	-	TRBD1	CASSFLTGAVDGYTF	TGTGCCAGCAGCTTTCTTACAGGGGCGGTTGATGGCTACACCTTC
14	TRBV19	TRBJ1-2	-	-	CASIATEWGFGYTF	TGTGCCAGTATCGCGACAGAGTGGGGATTTGGCTACACCTTC
13	TRBV5-5	TRBJ2-7	-	-	CASSLTALLEQYF	TGTGCCAGCAGCTTGACAGCCCTCCTCGAGCAGTACTTC
13	TRBV6-2/TRBV6-3	TRBJ2-1	once	-	CASSTYSHNEQFF	TGTGCCAGCAGTACCTACAGCCACAATGAGCAGTTCTTC
17	TRBV4-3	TRBJ1-6	-	-	CASSQDLGRVKDSPLHF	TGCGCCAGCAGCCAAGATTTAGGCAGGGTAAAGGATTCACCCCTCCACTTT
14	TRBV28	TRBJ1-6	-	-	CASSFGDFYSPLHF	TGTGCCAGCAGTTTTGGTGACTTTTATTCACCCCTCCACTTT
12	TRBV6-1	TRBJ1-1	many	-	CASSVAETEAFF	TGTGCCAGCAGTGTAGCCGAGACTGAAGCTTTCTTT
12	TRBV30	TRBJ1-2	few	TRBD1	CALGQGHYGYTF	TGTGCCTTAGGACAGGGTCACTATGGCTACACCTTC
14	TRBV5-1	TRBJ1-2	-	-	CASTRTGFDYGYTF	TGCGCCAGCACCAGAACAGGGTTTGACTATGGCTACACCTTC
14	TRBV5-1	TRBJ1-1	-	TRBD1	CASSRGQLNTEAFF	TGCGCCAGCAGCCGGGGACAGTTGAACACTGAAGCTTTCTTT
13	TRBV5-1	TRBJ1-2	many	-	CASSPSTGYGYTF	TGCGCCAGCAGCCCATCGACAGGTTATGGCTACACCTTC
15	TRBV6-5	TRBJ1-6	-	-	CASSYAQAYNSPLHF	TGTGCCAGCAGTTACGCTCAGGCCTATAATTCACCCCTCCACTTT
13	TRBV30	TRBJ1-5	-	TRBD1	CAWAQGESQPQHF	TGTGCCTGGGCCCAGGGGGAGAGTCAGCCCCAGCATTTT
14	TRBV5-4	TRBJ1-2	-	TRBD1	CASSRTGGVYGYTF	TGTGCCAGCAGCCGTACAGGGGGGGTCTATGGCTACACCTTC
13	TRBV30	TRBJ1-2	-	-	CAWSGGRIYGYTF	TGTGCCTGGAGTGGGGGGAGGATCTATGGCTACACCTTC
15	TRBV9	TRBJ2-5	few	TRBD2	CASSSGLGGGGTQYF	TGTGCCAGCAGCTCCGGGCTCGGCGGGGGGGGGACCCAGTACTTC
16	TRBV7-9	TRBJ1-2	-	TRBD1	CASSLVGTVRNYGYTF	TGTGCCAGCAGCTTAGTTGGGACAGTACGTAACTATGGCTACACCTTC
13	TRBV5-1	TRBJ1-2	once	TRBD1	CASSLRDRAGYTF	TGCGCCAGCAGCCTCCGGGACAGGGCTGGCTACACCTTC
14	TRBV2	TRBJ1-2	-	-	CASSQGTSNYGYTF	TGTGCCAGCTCTCAGGGGACCTCTAACTATGGCTACACCTTC
15	TRBV19	TRBJ2-1	once	TRBD2	CASSIGEGSYNEQFF	TGTGCCAGTAGTATTGGGGAGGGCAGCTACAATGAGCAGTTCTTC
16	TRBV28	TRBJ1-4	-	-	CASRELRQRTNEKLFF	TGTGCCAGCAGAGAATTAAGACAGCGAACTAATGAAAAACTGTTTTTT
15	TRBV19	TRBJ1-3	-	-	CASTAGMSSGNTIYF	TGTGCCAGTACGGCAGGGATGAGCTCTGGAAACACCATATATTTT
13	TRBV5-1	TRBJ1-6	-	-	CASSLDDSGPLHF	TGCGCCAGCAGCTTGGACGACTCGGGACCCCTCCACTTT
11	TRBV10-3	TRBJ2-7	-	-	CAIGRGPEQYF	TGTGCCATCGGGAGAGGACCCGAGCAGTACTTC
15	TRBV3-1/TRBV3-2	TRBJ1-6	few	TRBD1	CASSQVGTGDSPLHF	TGTGCCAGCAGCCAAGTTGGGACAGGGGATTCACCCCTCCACTTT